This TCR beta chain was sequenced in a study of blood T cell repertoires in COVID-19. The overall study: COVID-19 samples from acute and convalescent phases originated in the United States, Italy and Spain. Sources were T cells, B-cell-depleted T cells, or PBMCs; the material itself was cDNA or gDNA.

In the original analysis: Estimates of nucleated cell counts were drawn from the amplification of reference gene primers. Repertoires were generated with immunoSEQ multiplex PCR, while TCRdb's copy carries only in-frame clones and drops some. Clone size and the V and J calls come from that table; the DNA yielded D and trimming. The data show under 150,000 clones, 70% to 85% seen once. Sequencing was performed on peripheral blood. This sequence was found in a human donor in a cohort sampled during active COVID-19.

The chain's CDR3 is CASRRQESSYEQYF. The CDR3 DNA is TGTGCCAGCAGAAGACAGGAAAGCTCCTACGAGCAGTACTTC. V gene TRBV7-9 combines with J gene TRBJ2-7; D might be TRBD1 (6 bases). Germline V gene lookup returns CDR1 SEHNR and CDR2 FQNEAQ (reference sequence). The CDR3 consists of 14 residues. V dropped 6 bases and J dropped 0 bases, with 12 bases sitting between them.